Listed below are T cell receptor beta chains from one sample, sequenced in a study of cytomegalovirus exposure and HLA in healthy donors. Sequenced by immunoSEQ multiplex PCR; TCRdb stores in-frame clones only, minus some. This table holds some 78,000 clones, approximately 80% found once. Input material: PBMCs. The receptor set was obtained from a woman aged 50 to 65 in good health and CMV-seropositive. The CDR3 runs from the conserved cysteine through the conserved F or W.

V gene | CDR3 protein
TRBV5-1 | CASSLQRGAYGYTF
TRBV30 | CAGRQSEAFF
TRBV7-9 | CASIIGAGRANNEQFF
TRBV11-2 | CASSLEGGAYNEQFF
TRBV27 | CASSPGVVVGGNEQFF
TRBV5-8 | CASSFGTVLYGYTF
TRBV4-1 | CASSQETVGNTIYF
TRBV2 | CASSGRRIPGELFF
TRBV10-3 | CATERGGKETQYF
TRBV11-2 | CASSVSRGNTEAFF
TRBV20-1 | CSARQETQYF
TRBV5-1 | CASSLRGGGSDTQYF
TRBV12-5 | CASGPGTENTEAFF
TRBV5-5 | CASLGRSLWTGGDYGYTF
TRBV6-1 | CASRGQGTNEKLFF
TRBV13 | CASSSVGTGAYNEQFF
TRBV5-1 | CASRGGLGQNEKLFF
TRBV14 | CASSHSGVTATNEKLFF
TRBV7-8 | CASSIGTSYEQYF
TRBV29-1 | CSVLPGGETQYF
TRBV15 | CATSRDLGNTEAFF
TRBV7-9 | CASSTHGLAETQYF
TRBV4-2 | CASSFGTGKEDTEAFF
TRBV27 | CASSFRGSQPQHF
TRBV9 | CASSMGLAVLQETQYF
TRBV5-4 | CASSASRGLYGYTF
TRBV23-1 | CAPNGYTF
TRBV30 | CAWSVVGVPEKLFF
TRBV2 | CASTSSGGGFAEKLFF
TRBV5-1 | CASSLAGAGGTIYF
TRBV9 | CASSGSGRNTEAFF
TRBV5-4 | CASSTSGTASSYEQYF
TRBV11-2 | CASSPRGRLREQYF
TRBV7-3 | CASSLNSQGYEQFF
TRBV19 | CASSGGGAPSGNTIYF
TRBV5-1 | CASSLGWAKNTEAFF
TRBV21-1 | CASNLDRTGNYGYTF
TRBV9 | CASSVQGQGENTIYF
TRBV28 | CAVTGKGHNEQFF
TRBV30 | CAWTEARWNEQFF
TRBV9 | CASSVQGVNTGELFF
TRBV6-5 | CASSYDSSNQPQHF
TRBV5-1 | CASSLGLAGGGEQFF
TRBV4-1 | CASSQEESGNTDTQYF
TRBV7-8 | CASSPKYLQRTGSAGELFF
TRBV5-6 | CASSAIDLEAGELFF
TRBV18 | CASSPQGQGTNIQYF
TRBV14 | CASSPFTGEAFF
TRBV27 | CASSLAGLADSFTDTQYF
TRBV7-6 | CASSLAHGQAEAFF
TRBV11-2 | CASSPLGTATEAFF
TRBV5-1 | CASSLAAGTGGGNEQFF
TRBV27 | CASSPRTGGGYTF
TRBV7-6 | CASSPSTGSGNTIYF
TRBV14 | CASRSGTSLSYEQYF
TRBV6-4 | CASSVHEGTEAFF